These 6 T cell receptor beta chains came from one sample sequenced in a study of blood T cell repertoires in COVID-19. Repertoires were generated with immunoSEQ multiplex PCR, while TCRdb's copy carries only in-frame clones and drops some. The sample includes about 170,000 clones, 70% to 90% of them seen just once. The source material was peripheral blood. Receptors were obtained from a woman in her fifties or sixties with COVID-19, enrolled during active disease.

This chain joins TRBV11-3 and TRBJ1-6; no clear D gene. Deletions cut 0 bases from V and 8 bases from J, with 17 bases between. From germline, CDR1 is SGHNT and CDR2 YENEEA. The length of the CDR3 is 17 residues. CDR3 nucleotide sequence: TGTGCCAGCAGCTTAGATAGTAGTAGCAGTAAATATTCACCCCTCCACTTT. Its translation: CASSLDSSSSKYSPLHF.

The chain recombines TRBV4-2 with TRBJ1-2, with D perhaps TRBD1 (6 bases). Germline CDR1 and CDR2: LGHNA and YNFKEQ. The CDR3 loop spans 16 amino acids. Trimming took 0 bases from V and 1 from J, leaving 12 bases between them. CDR3 sequence: CASSQDYGRGNYGYTF. The CDR3 coding sequence is TGTGCCAGCAGCCAAGATTACGGCAGGGGTAACTATGGCTACACCTTC.

A remark on this clone: The junction does not match germline at one end; this may be a read error. The chain joins TRBV5-8 to TRBJ1-5; D is ambiguous. CDR3 length: 14 amino acids. Germline loops: CDR1 SGHTS, CDR2 YDEGEE. The chain's CDR3 is CASSLVTYDQAQHF. DNA of the CDR3: TGTGCCAGCAGCTTGGTTACATACGATCAGGCCCAGCATTTT.

The chain uses TRBV2 and TRBJ2-5, with TRBD1 identical over 7 bases. V shed 4 bases and J 3 bases; nucleotides not matched to a gene: 2. Germline CDR1 is SNHLY and CDR2 is FYNNEI. The CDR3 has 13 residues. The CDR3, as DNA: TGTGCCAGCAGTGCGGGACAGAAAGAGACCCAGTACTTC. As protein: CASSAGQKETQYF.

CDR3 sequence: CASSAGQGVYQPQHF. The CDR3 DNA sequence: TGTGCCAGCAGCGCAGGACAGGGGGTATATCAGCCCCAGCATTTT. This chain joins TRBV9 and TRBJ1-5; 10 bases agree with TRBD1. With 3 bases clipped from V and 5 bases from J, the junction kept 5 bases outside the gene matches. The CDR3 extends over 15 amino acids. Germline CDR1 is SGDLS and CDR2 is YYNGEE.

V usage is TRBV7-2 and J usage is TRBJ1-5; weak D call: TRBD1 (6 bases). V lost 5 bases to trimming and J lost 4 bases, with 12 bases between them. CDR3 length: 14 residues. Per germline, CDR1 SGHTA and CDR2 FQGNSA. CDR3 residues: CASSVGTSNQPQHF. CDR3 nucleotides: TGTGCCAGCAGCGTCGGGACAAGTAATCAGCCCCAGCATTTT.